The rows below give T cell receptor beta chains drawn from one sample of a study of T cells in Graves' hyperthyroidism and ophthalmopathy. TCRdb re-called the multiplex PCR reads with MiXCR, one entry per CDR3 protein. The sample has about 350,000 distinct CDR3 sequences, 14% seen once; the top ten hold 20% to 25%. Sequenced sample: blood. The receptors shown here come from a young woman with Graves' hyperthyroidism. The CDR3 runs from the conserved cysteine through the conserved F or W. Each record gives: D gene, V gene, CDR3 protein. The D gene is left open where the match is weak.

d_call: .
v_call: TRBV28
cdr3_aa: CASSSQGRGESNEKLFF

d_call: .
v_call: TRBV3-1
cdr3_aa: CASSRNTANTGELFF

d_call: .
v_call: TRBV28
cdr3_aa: CASSYEGLHDEQYF

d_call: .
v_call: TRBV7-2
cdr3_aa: CASSSLSTGRGPGELFF

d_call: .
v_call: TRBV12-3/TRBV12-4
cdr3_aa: CASSPGGFSSYEQYF

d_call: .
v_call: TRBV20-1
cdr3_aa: CSATNLLGNEQFF

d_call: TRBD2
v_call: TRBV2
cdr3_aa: CASVREGQAGELFF

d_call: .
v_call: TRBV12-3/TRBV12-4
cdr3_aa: CASRDNSGNTIYF

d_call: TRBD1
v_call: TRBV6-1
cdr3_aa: CASTAGTAVNQPQHF

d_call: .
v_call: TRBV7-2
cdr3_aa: CASSLVSEGEQFF

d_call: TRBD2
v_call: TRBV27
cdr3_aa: CASSWGLAVGELFF

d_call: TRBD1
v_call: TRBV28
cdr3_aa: CASSSRDRRTEAFF

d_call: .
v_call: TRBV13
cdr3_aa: CASSLGHRRAKADTQYF

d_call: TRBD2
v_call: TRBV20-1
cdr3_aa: CSAPPTSGRNNEQFF

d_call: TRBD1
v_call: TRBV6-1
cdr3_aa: CASSPGNRGVFPDTF

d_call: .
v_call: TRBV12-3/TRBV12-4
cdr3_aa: CASSSLLTVDDSGNTIYF

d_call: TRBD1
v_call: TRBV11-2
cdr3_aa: CASSLAQRGRYTEAFF

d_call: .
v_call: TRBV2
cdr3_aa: CASGGSLTYNEQFF

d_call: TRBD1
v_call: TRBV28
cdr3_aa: CASRGQFYEQYF

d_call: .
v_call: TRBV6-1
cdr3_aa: CASSERKGVVSNEQFF

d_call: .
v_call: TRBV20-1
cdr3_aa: CSANRPSGEVTSTDTQYF

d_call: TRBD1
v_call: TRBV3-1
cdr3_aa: CASSQTGGVSSYEQYF

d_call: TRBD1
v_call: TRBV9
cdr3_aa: CASSAPTGAHGYTF

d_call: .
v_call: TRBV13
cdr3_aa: CASSSTSRGQETQYF

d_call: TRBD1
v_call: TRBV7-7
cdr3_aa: CASSSGTGTNEQFF

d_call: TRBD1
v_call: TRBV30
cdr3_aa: CAWDDRGPTDTQYF

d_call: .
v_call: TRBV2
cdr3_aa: CASSLSGPSYEQYF

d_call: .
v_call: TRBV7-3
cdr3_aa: CASSSSPGTIRNEQFF